A single sample is the source of the 13 T cell receptor beta chains below, sequenced in a study of shared clonotypes between healthy human individuals. Naive CD8 isolation took CD45RO-negative cells positively selected for CCR7 and excluded terminally differentiated effector memory CD45RA+ cells. Assay used: immunoSEQ multiplex PCR; TCRdb lists only in-frame clones, some missing. The sample has about 600,000 clones; roughly 98% are singletons. Sequenced: naive CD8+ T cells sorted from blood. These receptor sequences come from a man aged 25-40 years in good health.

The rearrangement links TRBV30 to TRBJ2-7; TRBD2 agrees at 8 bases. The V and J ends lost 1 base and 4 bases, in that order; junction bases with no gene match: 21. Germline lookup yields CDR1 GTSNPN and CDR2 SVGIG (reference sequence). The CDR3 loop spans 19 amino acids. CDR3 sequence reads: CAWSGTTATGLAYFYEQYF. The CDR3 bases are TGTGCCTGGAGTGGAACCACAGCAACCGGACTAGCTTACTTTTACGAGCAGTACTTC.

The chain is built from TRBV7-9 and TRBJ1-4, with D tentatively TRBD1 (5 bases). Between the trimmed V and J ends, which lost 2 bases and 3 bases, there was a span of 22 bases. CDR1 is SEHNR and CDR2 is FQNEAQ in the germline V gene (reference sequence). This CDR3 is 19 amino acids long. This chain's CDR3 is CASSLRRTGSMGANEKLFF. The CDR3 DNA sequence: TGTGCCAGCAGCTTAAGACGTACGGGATCGATGGGGGCTAATGAAAAACTGTTTTTT.

The chain links TRBV4-3 to TRBJ2-7; D is tentatively TRBD1 or TRBD2 (5 bases each). Trimming cost V 0 bases and J 7 bases, with 13 bases left between them. Germline V lookup: CDR1 LGHNA, CDR2 YSLEER. The CDR3 runs 14 residues. CDR3 coding DNA: TGCGCCAGCAGCCAAGAAGTGGGGCGGAGGGAGCAGTACTTC. As protein: CASSQEVGRREQYF.

J is TRBJ2-1 and V is TRBV9; 7 bases map to TRBD1. The CDR3 consists of 15 residues. Per germline, CDR1 SGDLS and CDR2 YYNGEE. J gave up 6 bases and V 3 bases, and 9 bases lay outside the gene matches. CDR3 sequence (DNA): TGTGCCAGCAGCGCCGGGACAGAGTCATCCAATGAGCAGTTCTTC. It specifies CASSAGTESSNEQFF.

The chain couples TRBV5-5 to TRBJ2-5; 9 bases fit TRBD1. The germline V gene encodes CDR1 SGHKS and CDR2 YYEKEE (reference sequence). This CDR3 region has 15 residues. Unmatched junction bases numbered 9, after V lost 4 bases and J lost 5 bases. The CDR3 region is CASSPSQGAAETQYF. The CDR3 nucleotides are TGTGCCAGCAGCCCGTCACAGGGGGCAGCGGAGACCCAGTACTTC.

This clone occurred once. At the DNA level, this CDR3 is encoded by other sequences in the same sample as well. V gene TRBV5-8 combines with J gene TRBJ1-5; D unclear. Trimming took off 1 base at V and 7 bases at J, with 3 bases between the two ends. CDR1 and CDR2 (germline): SGHTS, YDEGEE. The CDR3 spans 11 residues. Here the CDR3 reads CASSLNQPQHF. The CDR3 coding sequence is TGTGCCAGCAGCTTGAACCAGCCCCAGCATTTT.

The rearrangement uses TRBV29-1 and TRBJ2-3; D call uncertain. CDR1 is SQVTM, CDR2 ANQGSEA, per germline. The ends were cut back, 3 bases at V and 3 bases at J, with 10 bases in the middle. The CDR3 extends over 13 amino acids. The CDR3 spells CSVDVAETDTQYF. Written as DNA, the CDR3 is TGCAGCGTTGACGTGGCTGAAACAGATACGCAGTATTTT.

The rearrangement links TRBV7-9 to TRBJ2-7; 14 bases match TRBD2. Germline CDR1 SEHNR, CDR2 FQNEAQ (reference sequence). V shed 5 bases, J shed 0 bases, and the junction held 6 bases outside the gene matches. The CDR3 spans 17 residues. CDR3 nucleotide sequence: TGTGCCAGCAGCCCCTTAGGGACTAGCGGGAGCTCCTACGAGCAGTACTTC. This codes for CASSPLGTSGSSYEQYF.

The chain combines TRBV13 with TRBJ2-1; D possibly corresponds to TRBD2 (6 bases). The length of the CDR3 is 14 residues. Trimming stripped 5 bases from V and 4 bases from J, with 12 bases between. Germline CDR1 reads PRHDT; CDR2 reads FYEKMQ (reference sequence). The CDR3, as DNA: TGTGCCAGCAGCCACGGGCGGGGATACAATGAGCAGTTCTTC. This encodes CASSHGRGYNEQFF.

Comment on this clone: The identical CDR3 is also encoded by other nucleotide sequences in the sample. The genes are TRBV29-1 and TRBJ1-1; D is unclear. Trimming removed 4 bases from V and 2 bases from J, with 8 bases in between. This CDR3 has 12 residues. CDR1 is SQVTM, CDR2 ANQGSEA, per germline. The CDR3 loop is CSVVQLNTEAFF. CDR3 bases: TGCAGCGTTGTCCAGCTTAACACTGAAGCTTTCTTT.

CDR3 region: CASSLAAAGSSYEQYF. CDR3 coding DNA: TGCGCCAGCAGCCTAGCCGCTGCGGGTTCCTCCTACGAGCAGTACTTC. The V call is TRBV4-1, the J call TRBJ2-7; tentatively, D is TRBD2 (5 bases). CDR3 length: 16 residues. Germline V CDR1 and CDR2: MGHRA, YSYEKL. Trimming took off 4 bases at V and 0 bases at J, with 16 bases between the two ends.

In the case of this clone: Distinct nucleotide sequences in the sample also encode this CDR3. J is TRBJ2-1 and V is TRBV13, with TRBD2 matching 11 bases. Trimming took 0 bases from V and 8 from J; bases not matched to a gene: 3. Germline V gene sequence: CDR1 PRHDT, CDR2 FYEKMQ (reference sequence). CDR3 length: 15 amino acids. CDR3 coding DNA: TGTGCCAGCAGCTTAGGTCTAGCGGGAGGAGATGAGCAGTTCTTC. This sequence encodes CASSLGLAGGDEQFF. Full variable domain (outside the CDR3, taken from reference TRBV13 and TRBJ2-1): AAGVIQSPRHLIKEKRETATLKCYPIPRHDTVYWYQQGPGQDPQFLISFYEKMQSDKGSIPDRFSAQQFSDYHSELNMSSLELGDSALYFCASSLGLAGGDEQFFGPGTRLTVL.

This chain joins TRBV18 and TRBJ1-4, with 9 bases identical to TRBD1. V gave up 3 bases and J gave up 5 bases; unmatched junction bases: 4. This CDR3 is built from 15 residues. CDR1 and CDR2 from the germline V gene are KGHSH and LQKENI. DNA for the CDR3: TGTGCCAGCTCACCGTCCGGGACAGGGAATGAAAAACTGTTTTTT. It is translated as CASSPSGTGNEKLFF.